This T cell receptor (beta chain) appears in the sequencing data of a study of Graves' ophthalmopathy and Graves' hyperthyroidism. Certain patients, namely those with other autoimmune diseases, uncontrolled infections, pregnancy or lactation, were excluded. RNA transcripts yielded amplified TCR beta CDR3 regions. An initial RT-PCR round employing HTBI primers preceded a second-round multiplex PCR. Each CDR3 protein gets one entry after TCRdb re-called the multiplex PCR reads with MiXCR. The sample lists more than 550,000 distinct CDR3 sequences; about two fifths were seen once. CDR1 is MGHRA, CDR2 YSYEKL, per germline. This CDR3 is 15 amino acids long. The V segment lost 1 base and the J segment 1 base; nucleotides outside the gene matches: 3. This clonotype was seen repeatedly, ten times or more.

Material: peripheral blood. V usage is TRBV4-1 and J usage is TRBJ1-1; 7 bases are shared with TRBD1. The source of this sequence is an adult man with Graves' ophthalmopathy. CDR3 nucleotides: TGCGCCAGCAGCCAAGTGGGACAGAGGAACACTGAAGCTTTCTTT. It yields the protein CASSQVGQRNTEAFF.